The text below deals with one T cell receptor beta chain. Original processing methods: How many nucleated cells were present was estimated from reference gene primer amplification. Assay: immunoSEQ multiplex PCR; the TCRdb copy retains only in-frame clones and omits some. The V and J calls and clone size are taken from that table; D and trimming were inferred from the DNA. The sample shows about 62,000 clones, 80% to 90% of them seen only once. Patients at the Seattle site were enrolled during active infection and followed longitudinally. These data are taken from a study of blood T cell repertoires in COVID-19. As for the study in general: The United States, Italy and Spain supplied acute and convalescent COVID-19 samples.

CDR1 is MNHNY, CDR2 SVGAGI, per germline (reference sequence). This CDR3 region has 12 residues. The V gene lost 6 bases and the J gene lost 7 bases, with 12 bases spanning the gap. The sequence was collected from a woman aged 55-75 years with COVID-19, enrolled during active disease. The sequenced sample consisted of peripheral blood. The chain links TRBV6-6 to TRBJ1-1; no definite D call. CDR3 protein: CASSRGNGEAFF. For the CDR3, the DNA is TGTGCCAGCAGCCGCGGCAACGGTGAAGCTTTCTTT.